Presented here are 2 T cell receptor beta chains from one specimen sequenced in a study of shared clonotypes between healthy human individuals. Generated by immunoSEQ multiplex PCR, the TCRdb table keeps only in-frame clones and is missing some. The sample shows around 1 million clones, 76% of them seen only once. Sequencing was performed on memory CD4+ T cells sorted from blood. Subset given: CD45RA-negative fraction. The receptor source for this set is a man aged 18 to 35 in good health.

This chain connects TRBV5-1 to TRBJ2-1; 10 bases map to TRBD1. Unmatched junction bases numbered 11, after V lost 4 bases and J lost 4 bases. The CDR3 has 17 residues. Germline V gives CDR1 SGHRS, CDR2 YFSETQ. CDR3 bases: TGCGCCAGCAGCGAGCTTGCGGGACAGGGGCTATACAATGAGCAGTTCTTC. Translated: CASSELAGQGLYNEQFF.

The V gene is TRBV5-1, the J gene TRBJ2-7, with 7 bases aligning to TRBD1. Germline-derived CDR1 and CDR2 are SGHRS and YFSETQ. The CDR3 sequence is 13 residues long. The V and J ends lost 2 bases and 2 bases, in that order; junction bases with no gene match: 1. CDR3 DNA sequence: TGCGCCAGCAGCTTTGGACAGGCCTACGAGCAGTACTTC. Its translation: CASSFGQAYEQYF. The full variable domain, completed using reference TRBV5-1 and TRBJ2-7, is KAGVTQTPRYLIKTRGQQVTLSCSPISGHRSVSWYQQTPGQGLQFLFEYFSETQRNKGNFPGRFSGRQFSNSRSEMNVSTLELGDSALYLCASSFGQAYEQYFGPGTRLTVT.